Shown below are 21 T cell receptor beta chains from a single sample sequenced in a study of T cell repertoires in cytomegalovirus infection. MiXCR, run by TCRdb on the reads, gives a single entry per CDR3 protein. Among approximately 700,000 distinct CDR3 sequences listed, approximately 40% were seen once. The sequenced material came from PBMCs. Receptors originate from a human donor in good health (CMV status not recorded). Some clones in this sample may be carry-over from other donors' samples.

The chain couples TRBV20-1 to TRBJ1-2, with 7 nucleotides matching TRBD1. This CDR3 has 15 residues. The V gene's germline CDR1 is DFQATT and CDR2 SNEGSKA (reference sequence). The junction had 9 bases not matched to a gene; V was cut back by 0 bases and J by 5 bases. CDR3 sequence reads: CSARDPPGGVYGYTF. Here the CDR3 DNA reads TGCAGTGCTAGAGATCCTCCAGGGGGTGTATATGGCTACACCTTC.

V and J are TRBV7-9 and TRBJ1-2; D ambiguous. Germline V gene data show CDR1 as SEHNR and CDR2 as FQNEAQ (reference sequence). V was pared by 5 bases and J by 1 base, with 11 bases between. This CDR3 region has 14 residues. The CDR3 is CASSPPQFNYGYTF. The CDR3, as DNA: TGTGCCAGCAGCCCCCCTCAGTTTAACTATGGCTACACCTTC. Based on the CDR3 plus reference TRBV7-9 and TRBJ1-2, the full variable domain is DTGVSQNPRHKITKRGQNVTFRCDPISEHNRLYWYRQTLGQGPEFLTYFQNEAQLEKSRLLSDRFSAERPKGSFSTLEIQRTEQGDSAMYLCASSPPQFNYGYTFGSGTRLTVV.

V is TRBV20-1 and J is TRBJ2-7, with 7 bases fitting TRBD2. CDR3 length equals 13 residues. V gave up 5 bases and J gave up 1 base; unmatched junction bases: 5. The germline V gene has CDR1 DFQATT and CDR2 SNEGSKA (reference sequence). CDR3 residues: CSAPLGGSYEQYF. The CDR3 DNA sequence: TGCAGTGCTCCCCTGGGGGGGTCCTACGAGCAGTACTTC.

The rearrangement uses TRBV6-1 and TRBJ1-1; the D is unclear. V was trimmed by 6 bases and J by 6 bases, leaving 11 bases between them. The CDR3 loop spans 12 amino acids. Germline CDR1 and CDR2: MNHNS and SASEGT. CDR3 protein: CASRTRVAEAFF. The CDR3, as DNA: TGTGCCAGCAGGACTAGGGTCGCTGAAGCTTTCTTT.

V usage is TRBV2 and J usage is TRBJ2-5; 8 bases agree with TRBD1. V lost 6 bases to trimming and J lost 3 bases; unmatched junction nucleotides: 6. CDR1 and CDR2 (germline): SNHLY, FYNNEI. The CDR3 runs 14 residues. CDR3 DNA: TGTGCCAGCAGGGCGACAGGGGTCGAAGAGACCCAGTACTTC. This translates into CASRATGVEETQYF.

The chain links TRBV6-2 or TRBV6-3 to TRBJ2-1; D possibly uses TRBD1 or TRBD2 (5 bases each). CDR3 length equals 15 residues. Germline CDR1 is MNHEY and CDR2 is SVGEGT. V lost 3 bases and J 4 bases, leaving 13 bases between the germline ends. CDR3 sequence reads: CASSYQGPGYNEQFF. CDR3 coding DNA: TGTGCCAGCAGTTATCAGGGACCAGGATACAATGAGCAGTTCTTC.

The genes are TRBV28 and TRBJ2-5; 7 nucleotides match TRBD2. The germline V gene has CDR1 MDHEN and CDR2 SYDVKM. The CDR3 runs 14 residues. Trimming cost V 5 bases and J 2 bases; bases outside gene matches: 5. CDR3 sequence: CASSRVRGQETQYF. The CDR3 DNA reads TGTGCCAGCAGTAGGGTGCGGGGGCAAGAGACCCAGTACTTC.

The chain joins TRBV12-3 or TRBV12-4 to TRBJ2-1; TRBD1 or TRBD2 may be the D gene (6 bases each). The CDR3 has 13 amino acids. V was cut by 10 bases and J by 7 bases, with 17 bases left in between. In DNA, the CDR3 is TGTGCCATCGGGAGATCCCAGGGGAATGAGCAGTTCTTC. This translates into CAIGRSQGNEQFF.

This clonotype turned up a few times. The CDR3 here is CASSLGTTEQYF. The CDR3 DNA follows: TGCGCCAGCAGCTTGGGGACAACCGAGCAGTACTTC. The chain has TRBV5-1 and TRBJ2-7, with D perhaps TRBD1 (5 bases). Germline V CDR1 and CDR2: SGHRS, YFSETQ. The germline V and J ends were trimmed by 0 bases and 6 bases, with 7 bases remaining between them. The length of the CDR3 is 12 residues.

This clonotype was counted a single time. CDR3 bases: TGTGCCAGCAGCTTTACCAGACCCTTGAGCGGGGGGGCCCGTTTGAGAGAGACCCAGTACTTC. Translation gives CASSFTRPLSGGARLRETQYF. J is TRBJ2-5 and V is TRBV7-8; 10 bases are shared with TRBD2. Germline CDR1 reads SGHVS; CDR2 reads FQNEAQ. This CDR3 is 21 amino acids long. The ends lost 3 bases at V and 4 bases at J; junction bases unmatched: 23.

This clonotype showed up just a few times. The genes are TRBV29-1 and TRBJ2-6; no clear D. The germline gives CDR1 SQVTM, CDR2 ANQGSEA. There are 12 residues in the CDR3. Trimming removed 3 bases at V and 1 base at J, with 1 base between. CDR3: CSVESGANVLTF. CDR3 in DNA: TGCAGCGTTGAGTCTGGGGCCAACGTCCTGACTTTC.

This clonotype was picked up a small number of times. CDR3 sequence: CASSLGRETSYEQYF. As DNA, the CDR3 is TGTGCCAGCAGTTTAGGGCGGGAGACCTCCTACGAGCAGTACTTC. The chain combines TRBV12-3 or TRBV12-4 with TRBJ2-7, with TRBD2 matching 7 bases. The CDR3 extends over 15 amino acids. Trimming took 1 base from V and 0 from J; bases not matched to a gene: 3.

V usage is TRBV12-3 or TRBV12-4 and J usage is TRBJ2-3, with unresolved D. The CDR3 consists of 16 residues. V was cut by 3 bases and J by 2 bases, with 15 bases left in between. The CDR3: CASSFPAERTTDTQYF. DNA of the CDR3: TGTGCCAGCAGTTTTCCCGCAGAAAGAACCACAGATACGCAGTATTTT.

Here the CDR3 reads CASSLAQVEAFF. The CDR3 DNA sequence: TGTGCCAGCAGCTTGGCTCAGGTTGAAGCTTTCTTT. The chain couples TRBV5-5 to TRBJ1-1; no clear D gene. Germline CDR1 SGHKS, CDR2 YYEKEE (reference sequence). Trimming pared 0 bases from V and 7 bases from J, leaving 7 bases between. This CDR3 region has 12 residues.

The sample holds a few counts of this clonotype. CDR3 nucleotide sequence: TGTGCCAGTAAAGTGGCAGGGATCTCCTACGAGCAGTACTTC. Translation gives CASKVAGISYEQYF. This chain joins TRBV19 and TRBJ2-7; D might be TRBD1 (5 bases). The length of the CDR3 is 14 residues. The V gene's germline CDR1 is LNHDA and CDR2 SQIVND (reference sequence). The V and J ends lost 7 bases and 0 bases respectively, with 13 bases between them.

This clonotype was observed a few times. The rearrangement uses TRBV6-2 or TRBV6-3 and TRBJ2-1, with 8 positions matching TRBD2. This CDR3 is built from 16 residues. From germline, CDR1 is MNHEY and CDR2 SVGEGT. Trimming cost V 4 bases and J 0 bases; bases outside gene matches: 5. The CDR3 DNA is TGTGCCAGCAGTTCCATCAGCGGGGGCTCCTACAATGAGCAGTTCTTC. As protein: CASSSISGGSYNEQFF.

The chain uses TRBV11-2 and TRBJ2-1, with D possibly TRBD1 on 6 matching bases. CDR3 length: 13 amino acids. Trimming took 5 bases from V and 9 from J, leaving 14 bases between them. Germline CDR1 SGHAT, CDR2 FQNNGV. CDR3 residues: CASSPRRGTEQFF. CDR3 nucleotides: TGTGCCAGCAGCCCGCGAAGGGGGACTGAGCAGTTCTTC.

The rearrangement links TRBV19 to TRBJ1-1; D gene unclear. Germline loops: CDR1 LNHDA, CDR2 SQIVND (reference sequence). V gave up 6 bases and J gave up 4 bases, with 6 bases separating them. This CDR3 comprises 11 residues. DNA for the CDR3: TGTGCCAGTAGGAAGAGCACTGAAGCTTTCTTT. It encodes CASRKSTEAFF. Full variable domain (remainder filled in from reference TRBV19 and TRBJ1-1): DGGITQSPKYLFRKEGQNVTLSCEQNLNHDAMYWYRQDPGQGLRLIYYSQIVNDFQKGDIAEGYSVSREKKESFPLTVTSAQKNPTAFYLCASRKSTEAFFGQGTRLTVV.

There are a few counts of this clonotype. The DNA for the CDR3 is TGTGCCAGCAAATCCACAGGACAGGGCGATCAGCCCCAGCATTTT. It specifies CASKSTGQGDQPQHF. The rearrangement uses TRBV2 and TRBJ1-5, with TRBD1 matching 8 bases. This CDR3 region has 15 residues. With V trimmed by 7 bases and J by 5 bases, 10 bases remained unmatched. Germline CDR1 SNHLY, CDR2 FYNNEI.

The chain links TRBV19 to TRBJ1-1, with D hard to call. The CDR3 runs to 14 residues. CDR1 and CDR2 from the germline V gene are LNHDA and SQIVND (reference sequence). Trimming pared 5 bases from V and 0 bases from J, leaving 10 bases between. CDR3 in DNA: TGTGCCAGTAGTGTAACTACAGTGAACACTGAAGCTTTCTTT. Residues: CASSVTTVNTEAFF. The entire variable domain, with the rest obtained from reference TRBV19 and TRBJ1-1, is as follows: DGGITQSPKYLFRKEGQNVTLSCEQNLNHDAMYWYRQDPGQGLRLIYYSQIVNDFQKGDIAEGYSVSREKKESFPLTVTSAQKNPTAFYLCASSVTTVNTEAFFGQGTRLTVV.

The V gene is TRBV28, the J gene TRBJ2-7; TRBD2 is a possible D gene (6 bases). The CDR3 consists of 16 residues. V was cut by 5 bases and J by 6 bases, with 23 bases left in between. The V gene's germline CDR1 is MDHEN and CDR2 SYDVKM. The CDR3 loop is CASSPESGRFHLEQYF. The CDR3 DNA sequence: TGTGCCAGCAGTCCAGAGAGTGGGAGGTTTCATCTCGAGCAGTACTTC.